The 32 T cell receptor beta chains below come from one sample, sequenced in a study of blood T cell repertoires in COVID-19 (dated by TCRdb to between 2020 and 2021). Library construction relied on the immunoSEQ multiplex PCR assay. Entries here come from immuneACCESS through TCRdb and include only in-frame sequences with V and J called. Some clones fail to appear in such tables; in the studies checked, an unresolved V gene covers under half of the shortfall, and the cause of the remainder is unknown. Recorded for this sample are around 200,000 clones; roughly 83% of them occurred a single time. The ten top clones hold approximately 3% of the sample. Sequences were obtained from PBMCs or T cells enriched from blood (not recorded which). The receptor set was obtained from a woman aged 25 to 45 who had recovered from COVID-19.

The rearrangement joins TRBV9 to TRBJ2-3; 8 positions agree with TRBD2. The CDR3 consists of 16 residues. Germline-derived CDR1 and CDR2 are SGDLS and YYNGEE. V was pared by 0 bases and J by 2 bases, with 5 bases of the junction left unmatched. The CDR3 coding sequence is TGTGCCAGCAGCGTAGTTGGGACTAGACCCACAGATACGCAGTATTTT. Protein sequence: CASSVVGTRPTDTQYF. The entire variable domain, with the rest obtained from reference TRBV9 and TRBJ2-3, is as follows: DSGVTQTPKHLITATGQRVTLRCSPRSGDLSVYWYQQSLDQGLQFLIQYYNGEERAKGNILERFSAQQFPDLHSELNLSSLELGDSALYFCASSVVGTRPTDTQYFGPGTRLTVL.

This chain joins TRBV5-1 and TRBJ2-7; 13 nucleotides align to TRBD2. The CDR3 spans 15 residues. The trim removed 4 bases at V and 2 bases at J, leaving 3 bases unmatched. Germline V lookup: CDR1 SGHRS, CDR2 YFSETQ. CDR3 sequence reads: CASSRTSGSTYEQYF. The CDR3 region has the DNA TGCGCCAGCAGCAGGACTAGCGGGAGTACCTACGAGCAGTACTTC. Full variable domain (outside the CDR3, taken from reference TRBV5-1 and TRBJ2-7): KAGVTQTPRYLIKTRGQQVTLSCSPISGHRSVSWYQQTPGQGLQFLFEYFSETQRNKGNFPGRFSGRQFSNSRSEMNVSTLELGDSALYLCASSRTSGSTYEQYFGPGTRLTVT.

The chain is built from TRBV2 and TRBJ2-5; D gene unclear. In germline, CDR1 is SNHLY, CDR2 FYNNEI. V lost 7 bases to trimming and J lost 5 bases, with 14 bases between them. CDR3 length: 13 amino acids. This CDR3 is CASTPEVLETQYF. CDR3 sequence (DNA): TGTGCCAGCACCCCAGAGGTATTGGAGACCCAGTACTTC.

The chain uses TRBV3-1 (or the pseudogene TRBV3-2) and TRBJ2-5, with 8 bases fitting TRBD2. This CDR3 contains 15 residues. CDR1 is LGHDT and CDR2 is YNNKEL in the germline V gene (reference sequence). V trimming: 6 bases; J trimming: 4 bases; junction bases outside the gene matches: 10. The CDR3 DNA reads TGTGCCAGCAGAGGCCCTTTGACTAGCGCAGAGACCCAGTACTTC. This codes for CASRGPLTSAETQYF.

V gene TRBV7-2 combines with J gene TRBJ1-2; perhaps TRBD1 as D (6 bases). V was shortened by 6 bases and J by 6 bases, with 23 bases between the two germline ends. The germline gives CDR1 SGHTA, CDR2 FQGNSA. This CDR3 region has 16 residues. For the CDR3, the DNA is TGTGCCAGCAGATCACAGGGAAGGGCTTTTTGGAATGGCTACACCTTC. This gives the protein CASRSQGRAFWNGYTF. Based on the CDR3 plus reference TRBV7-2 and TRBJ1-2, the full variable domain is GAGVSQSPSNKVTEKGKDVELRCDPISGHTALYWYRQSLGQGLEFLIYFQGNSAPDKSGLPSDRFSAERTGGSVSTLTIQRTQQEDSAVYLCASRSQGRAFWNGYTFGSGTRLTVV.

The CDR3 loop is CASSHSEETQYF. As DNA, the CDR3 is TGTGCCAGCAGCCACTCGGAAGAGACCCAGTACTTC. The gene calls are TRBV3-1 (or the pseudogene TRBV3-2) and TRBJ2-5, with unresolved D. This CDR3 is 12 amino acids long. From germline, CDR1 is LGHDT and CDR2 YNNKEL (reference sequence). V gave up 3 bases and J gave up 3 bases, with 5 bases separating them.

CDR3 nucleotide sequence: TGTGCCATCTGTCCGGGACAGGGCACAGATACGCAGTATTTT. It yields the protein CAICPGQGTDTQYF. This chain connects TRBV10-3 to TRBJ2-3, with 8 nucleotides matching TRBD1. J was trimmed by 1 base and V by 8 bases; bases with no gene match: 5. This CDR3 comprises 14 residues. CDR1 and CDR2 (germline): ENHRY, SYGVKD.

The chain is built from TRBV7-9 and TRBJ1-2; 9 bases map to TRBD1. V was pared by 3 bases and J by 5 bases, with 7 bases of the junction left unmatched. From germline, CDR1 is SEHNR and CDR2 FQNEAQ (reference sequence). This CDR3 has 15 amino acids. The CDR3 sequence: CASSFAQGAGYGYTF. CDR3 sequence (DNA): TGTGCCAGCAGCTTTGCACAGGGGGCAGGGTATGGCTACACCTTC. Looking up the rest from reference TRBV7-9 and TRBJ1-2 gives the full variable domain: DTGVSQNPRHKITKRGQNVTFRCDPISEHNRLYWYRQTLGQGPEFLTYFQNEAQLEKSRLLSDRFSAERPKGSFSTLEIQRTEQGDSAMYLCASSFAQGAGYGYTFGSGTRLTVV.

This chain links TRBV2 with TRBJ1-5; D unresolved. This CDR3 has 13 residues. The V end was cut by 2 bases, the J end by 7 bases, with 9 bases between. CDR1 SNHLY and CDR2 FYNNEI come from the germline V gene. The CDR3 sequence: CASSENPGQPQHF. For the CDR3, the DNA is TGTGCCAGCAGTGAAAATCCGGGACAGCCCCAGCATTTT.

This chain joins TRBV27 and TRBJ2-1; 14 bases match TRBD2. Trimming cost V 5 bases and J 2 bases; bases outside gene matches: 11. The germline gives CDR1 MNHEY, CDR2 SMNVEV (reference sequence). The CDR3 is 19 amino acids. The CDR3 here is CASSQTRTSGRWTYNEQFF. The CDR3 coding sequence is TGTGCCAGCAGTCAAACCCGGACTAGCGGGAGGTGGACCTACAATGAGCAGTTCTTC.

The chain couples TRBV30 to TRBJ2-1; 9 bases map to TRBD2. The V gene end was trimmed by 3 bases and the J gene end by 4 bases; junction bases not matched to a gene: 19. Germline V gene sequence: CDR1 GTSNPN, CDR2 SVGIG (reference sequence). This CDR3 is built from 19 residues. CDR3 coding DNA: TGTGCCTGGAGCCCGTTGGGGGCGGGAGGGCCCCCCCGTTACAATGAGCAGTTCTTC. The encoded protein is CAWSPLGAGGPPRYNEQFF.

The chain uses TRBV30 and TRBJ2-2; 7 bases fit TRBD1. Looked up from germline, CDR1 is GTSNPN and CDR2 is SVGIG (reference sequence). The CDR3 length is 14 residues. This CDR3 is CALKGQTNTGELFF. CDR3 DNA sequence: TGTGCTCTGAAGGGACAGACTAACACCGGGGAGCTGTTTTTT.

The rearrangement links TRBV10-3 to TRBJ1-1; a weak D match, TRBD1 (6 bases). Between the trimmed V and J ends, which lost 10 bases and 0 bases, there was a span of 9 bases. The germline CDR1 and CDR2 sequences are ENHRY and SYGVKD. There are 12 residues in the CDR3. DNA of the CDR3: TGTGCCAACGGACAGCTGAACACTGAAGCTTTCTTT. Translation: CANGQLNTEAFF.

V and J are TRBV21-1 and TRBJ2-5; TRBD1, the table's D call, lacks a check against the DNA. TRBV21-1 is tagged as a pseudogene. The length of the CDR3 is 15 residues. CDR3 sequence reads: CASSKRQLAQETQYF. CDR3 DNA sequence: TGTGCCAGCAGCAAAAGACAACTTGCACAAGAGACCCAGTACTTC.

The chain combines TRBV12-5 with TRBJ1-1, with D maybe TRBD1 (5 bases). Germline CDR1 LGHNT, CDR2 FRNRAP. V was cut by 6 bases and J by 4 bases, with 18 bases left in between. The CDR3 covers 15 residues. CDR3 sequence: CASGPPGPQGTEAFF. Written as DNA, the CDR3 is TGTGCTAGTGGGCCCCCCGGGCCGCAGGGCACTGAAGCTTTCTTT. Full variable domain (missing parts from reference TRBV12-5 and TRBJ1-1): DARVTQTPRHKVTEMGQEVTMRCQPILGHNTVFWYRQTMMQGLELLAYFRNRAPLDDSGMPKDRFSAEMPDATLATLKIQPSEPRDSAVYFCASGPPGPQGTEAFFGQGTRLTVV.

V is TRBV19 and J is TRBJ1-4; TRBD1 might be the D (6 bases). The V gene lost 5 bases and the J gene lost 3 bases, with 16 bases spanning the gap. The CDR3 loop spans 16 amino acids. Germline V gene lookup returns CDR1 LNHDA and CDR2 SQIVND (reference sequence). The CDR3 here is CASSPPSGAANEKLFF. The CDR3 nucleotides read TGTGCCAGTAGTCCCCCCTCAGGGGCAGCTAATGAAAAACTGTTTTTT.

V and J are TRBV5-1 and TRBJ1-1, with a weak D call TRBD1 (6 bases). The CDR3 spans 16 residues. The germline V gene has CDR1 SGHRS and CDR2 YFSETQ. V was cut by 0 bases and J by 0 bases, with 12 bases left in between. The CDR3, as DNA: TGCGCCAGCAGCTTGGCCATCCAGGGGATGAACACTGAAGCTTTCTTT. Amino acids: CASSLAIQGMNTEAFF.

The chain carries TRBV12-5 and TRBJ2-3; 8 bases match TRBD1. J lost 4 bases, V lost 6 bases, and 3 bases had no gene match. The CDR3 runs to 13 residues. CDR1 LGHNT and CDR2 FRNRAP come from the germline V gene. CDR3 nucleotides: TGTGCTAGTGGCCAGGGGGCGGCAGATACGCAGTATTTT. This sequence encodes CASGQGAADTQYF.

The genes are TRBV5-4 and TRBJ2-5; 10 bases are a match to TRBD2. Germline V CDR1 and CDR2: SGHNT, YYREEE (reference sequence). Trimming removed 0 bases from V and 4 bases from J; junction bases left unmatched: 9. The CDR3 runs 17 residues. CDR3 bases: TGTGCCAGCAGCTTGGGGGGGGCTAGCGGGAGTAGAGAGACCCAGTACTTC. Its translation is CASSLGGASGSRETQYF.

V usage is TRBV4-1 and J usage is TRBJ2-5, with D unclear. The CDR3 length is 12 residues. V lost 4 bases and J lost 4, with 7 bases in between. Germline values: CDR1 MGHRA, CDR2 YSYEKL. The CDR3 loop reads CASSPPGETQYF. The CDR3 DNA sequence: TGCGCCAGCAGCCCCCCGGGAGAGACCCAGTACTTC.

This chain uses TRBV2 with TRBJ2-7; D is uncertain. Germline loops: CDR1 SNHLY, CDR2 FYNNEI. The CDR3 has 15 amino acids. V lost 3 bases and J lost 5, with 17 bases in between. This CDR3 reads CASSDILIQLHEQYV. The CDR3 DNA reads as TGTGCCAGCAGTGATATACTAATACAACTACACGAGCAGTACGTC.

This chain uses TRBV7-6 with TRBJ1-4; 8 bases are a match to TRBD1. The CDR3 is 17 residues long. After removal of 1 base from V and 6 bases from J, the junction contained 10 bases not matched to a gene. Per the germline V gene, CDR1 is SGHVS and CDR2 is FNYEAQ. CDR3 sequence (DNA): TGTGCCAGCAGCTTAGGGCCCCCAGGGGGCGGGTATGAAAAACTGTTTTTT. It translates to CASSLGPPGGGYEKLFF. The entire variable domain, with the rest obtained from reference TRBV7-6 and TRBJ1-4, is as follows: GAGVSQSPRYKVTKRGQDVALRCDPISGHVSLYWYRQALGQGPEFLTYFNYEAQQDKSGLPNDRFSAERPEGSISTLTIQRTEQRDSAMYRCASSLGPPGGGYEKLFFGSGTQLSVL.

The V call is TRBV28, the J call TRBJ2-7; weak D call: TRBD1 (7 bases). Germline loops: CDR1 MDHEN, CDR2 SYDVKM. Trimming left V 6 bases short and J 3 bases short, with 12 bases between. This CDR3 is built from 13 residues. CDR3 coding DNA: TGTGCCAGCAGGCGGGGACAGAGCTACGAGCAGTACTTC. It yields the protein CASRRGQSYEQYF.

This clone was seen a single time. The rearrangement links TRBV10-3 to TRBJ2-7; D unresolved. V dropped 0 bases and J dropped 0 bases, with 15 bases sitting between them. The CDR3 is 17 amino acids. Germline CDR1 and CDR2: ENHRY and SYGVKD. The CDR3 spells CAISESILGLSSYEQYF. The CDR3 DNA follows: TGTGCCATCAGTGAGTCGATCTTGGGCCTCTCCTCCTACGAGCAGTACTTC.

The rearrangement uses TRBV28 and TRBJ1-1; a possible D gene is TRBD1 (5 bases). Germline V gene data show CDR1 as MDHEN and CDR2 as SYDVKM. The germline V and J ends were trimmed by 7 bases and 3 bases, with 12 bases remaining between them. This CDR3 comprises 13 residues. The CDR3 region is CASTPRGDTEAFF. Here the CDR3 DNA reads TGTGCCAGCACCCCCCGGGGGGACACTGAAGCTTTCTTT.

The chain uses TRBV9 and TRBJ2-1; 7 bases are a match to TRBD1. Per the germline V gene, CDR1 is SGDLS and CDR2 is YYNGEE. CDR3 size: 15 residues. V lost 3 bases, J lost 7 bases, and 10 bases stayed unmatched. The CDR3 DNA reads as TGTGCCAGCAGCGAGCTCGGGACAGATGATAATGAGCAGTTCTTC. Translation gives CASSELGTDDNEQFF.

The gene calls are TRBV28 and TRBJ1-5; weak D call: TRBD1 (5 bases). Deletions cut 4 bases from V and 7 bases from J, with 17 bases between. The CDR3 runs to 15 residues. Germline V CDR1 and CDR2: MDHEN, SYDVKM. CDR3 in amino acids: CASSSGGGTRQPQHF. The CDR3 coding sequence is TGTGCCAGCAGTTCCGGGGGGGGGACCCGGCAGCCCCAGCATTTT.

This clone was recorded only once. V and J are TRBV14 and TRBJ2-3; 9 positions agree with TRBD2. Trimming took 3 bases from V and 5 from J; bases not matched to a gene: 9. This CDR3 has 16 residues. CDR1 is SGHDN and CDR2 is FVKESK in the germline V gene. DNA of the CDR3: TGTGCCAGCAGCCACGCACTCCTAGCGGGGAGAGATACGCAGTATTTT. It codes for CASSHALLAGRDTQYF.

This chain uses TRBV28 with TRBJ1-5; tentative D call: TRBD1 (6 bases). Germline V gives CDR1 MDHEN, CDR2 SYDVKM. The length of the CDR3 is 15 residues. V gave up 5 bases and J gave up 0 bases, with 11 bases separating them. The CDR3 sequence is CASSPQGYSNQPQHF. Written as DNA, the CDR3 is TGTGCCAGCAGTCCACAGGGATATAGCAATCAGCCCCAGCATTTT.

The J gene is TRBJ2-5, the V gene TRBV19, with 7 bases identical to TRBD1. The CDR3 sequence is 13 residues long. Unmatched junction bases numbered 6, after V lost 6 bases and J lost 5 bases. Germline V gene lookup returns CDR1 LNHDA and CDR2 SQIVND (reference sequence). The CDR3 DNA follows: TGTGCCAGTAGGCAGGCAGGGGGTGAGACCCAGTACTTC. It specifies CASRQAGGETQYF.

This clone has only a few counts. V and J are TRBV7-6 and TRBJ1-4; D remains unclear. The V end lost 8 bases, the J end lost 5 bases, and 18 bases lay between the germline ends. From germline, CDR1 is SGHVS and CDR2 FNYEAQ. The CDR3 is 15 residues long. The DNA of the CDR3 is TGTGCCAGCGAAGGGAGAAGGGTAGGCAATGAAAAACTGTTTTTT. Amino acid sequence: CASEGRRVGNEKLFF. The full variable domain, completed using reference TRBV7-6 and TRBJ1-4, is GAGVSQSPRYKVTKRGQDVALRCDPISGHVSLYWYRQALGQGPEFLTYFNYEAQQDKSGLPNDRFSAERPEGSISTLTIQRTEQRDSAMYRCASEGRRVGNEKLFFGSGTQLSVL.

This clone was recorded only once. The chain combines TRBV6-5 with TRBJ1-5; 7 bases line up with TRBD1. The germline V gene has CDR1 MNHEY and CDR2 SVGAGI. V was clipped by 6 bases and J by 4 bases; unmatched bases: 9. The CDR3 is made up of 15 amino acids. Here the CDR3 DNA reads TGTGCCAGCAGGAGAAATGACAGGGAAAATCAGCCCCAGCATTTT. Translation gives CASRRNDRENQPQHF.